This T cell receptor (beta chain) was recorded in a study of blood T cell repertoires in COVID-19. In the study's own analysis: Amplification from reference gene primers served as the basis for estimated nucleated cell counts. Assay: immunoSEQ multiplex PCR; the TCRdb copy retains only in-frame clones and omits some. D and trimming come from the DNA, and the V and J calls and clone size come from that table. The repertoire consists of fewer than 35,000 clones, with approximately 91% occurring once and the leading ten covering roughly 5%. The receptor comes from a man between 65 and 85 years old with active COVID-19. Sequenced input: peripheral blood.

The CDR3 protein is CASSLGGTVHYEQYF. The CDR3 nucleotides read TGTGCCAGCAGCTTGGGCGGGACAGTTCACTACGAGCAGTACTTC. The chain couples TRBV5-5 to TRBJ2-7; D might be TRBD1 (7 bases). The CDR3 extends over 15 amino acids. Germline V gives CDR1 SGHKS, CDR2 YYEKEE (reference sequence). Trimming took 0 bases from V and 3 from J, leaving 13 bases between them.